These 3 T cell receptor beta chains were sequenced from one sample in a study of control samples from healthy donors and cancer patients. Only in-frame clones appear in the TCRdb table, and some are missing; sequencing was by immunoSEQ multiplex PCR. This table has under 450,000 clones, more than 80% appearing once. The specimen was PBMCs. The receptors here all came from a man aged 40-49 years with head and neck cancer.

The chain recombines TRBV9 with TRBJ1-6; possibly TRBD1 for D (6 bases). Germline V lookup: CDR1 SGDLS, CDR2 YYNGEE. Trimming cost V 1 base and J 11 bases, with 13 bases left between them. The CDR3 has 14 residues. The CDR3 region has the DNA TGTGCCAGCAGCGTACGGACAGATACGCCACCCCTCCACTTT. As protein: CASSVRTDTPPLHF. Full variable domain (rest looked up from reference TRBV9 and TRBJ1-6): DSGVTQTPKHLITATGQRVTLRCSPRSGDLSVYWYQQSLDQGLQFLIQYYNGEERAKGNILERFSAQQFPDLHSELNLSSLELGDSALYFCASSVRTDTPPLHFGNGTRLTVT.

The chain combines TRBV7-2 with TRBJ2-7; D gene uncertain. The V end was cut by 3 bases, the J end by 0 bases, with 12 bases between. CDR1 and CDR2 from the germline V gene are SGHTA and FQGNSA. This CDR3 is built from 15 residues. The CDR3 region is CASSFGRGYSYEQYF. DNA of the CDR3: TGTGCCAGCAGCTTTGGACGAGGCTACTCCTACGAGCAGTACTTC.

The genes are TRBV13 and TRBJ2-5; no definite D call. Deletions cut 4 bases from V and 2 bases from J, with 8 bases between. The V gene's germline CDR1 is PRHDT and CDR2 FYEKMQ (reference sequence). This CDR3 is 13 amino acids long. The CDR3 is CASSYNAQETQYF. The CDR3 nucleotides read TGTGCCAGCAGCTATAATGCTCAAGAGACCCAGTACTTC.